This T cell receptor beta chain was observed in a study of control samples from healthy donors and cancer patients. The CDR3 spans 14 residues. Germline lookup yields CDR1 LNHDA and CDR2 SQIVND (reference sequence). V was clipped by 4 bases and J by 4 bases; unmatched bases: 4. Assay: immunoSEQ multiplex PCR; the TCRdb copy retains only in-frame clones and omits some. The data hold over 150,000 clones, with 85% to 90% observed a single time. The sample was blood. The sequence derives from a woman between 45 and 60 years old in good health. The rearrangement joins TRBV19 to TRBJ1-5; 7 bases agree with TRBD1. The CDR3 nucleotides read TGTGCCAGTAGTACCGGGACAGTAAATCAGCCCCAGCATTTT. This encodes CASSTGTVNQPQHF.